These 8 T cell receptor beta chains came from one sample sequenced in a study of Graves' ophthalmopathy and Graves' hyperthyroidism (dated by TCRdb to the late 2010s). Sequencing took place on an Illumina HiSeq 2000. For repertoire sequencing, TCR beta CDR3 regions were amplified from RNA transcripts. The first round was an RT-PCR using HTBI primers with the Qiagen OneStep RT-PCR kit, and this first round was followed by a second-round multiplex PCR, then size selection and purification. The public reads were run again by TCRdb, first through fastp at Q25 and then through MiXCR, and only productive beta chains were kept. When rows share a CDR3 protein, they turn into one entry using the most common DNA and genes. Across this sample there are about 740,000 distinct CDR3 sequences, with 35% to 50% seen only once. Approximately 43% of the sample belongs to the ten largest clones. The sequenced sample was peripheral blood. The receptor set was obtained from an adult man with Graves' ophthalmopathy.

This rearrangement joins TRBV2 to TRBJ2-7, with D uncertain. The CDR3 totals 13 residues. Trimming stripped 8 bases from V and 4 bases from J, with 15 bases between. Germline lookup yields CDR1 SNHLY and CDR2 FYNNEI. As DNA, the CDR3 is TGTGCCAGCTCACCTGCCTTGGAGTACGAGCAGTACTTC. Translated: CASSPALEYEQYF.

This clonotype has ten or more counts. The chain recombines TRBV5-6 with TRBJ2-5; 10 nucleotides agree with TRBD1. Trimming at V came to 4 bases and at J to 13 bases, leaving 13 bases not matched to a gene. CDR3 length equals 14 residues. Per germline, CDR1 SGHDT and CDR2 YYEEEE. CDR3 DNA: TGTGCCAGCAGCCCGACGGGACAGGGGCCTGCTTGGTACTTC. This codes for CASSPTGQGPAWYF.

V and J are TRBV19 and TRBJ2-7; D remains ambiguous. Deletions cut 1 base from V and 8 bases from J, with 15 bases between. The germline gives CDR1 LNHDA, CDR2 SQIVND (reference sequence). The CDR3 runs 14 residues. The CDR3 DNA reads TGTGCCAGTAGTATAGGCGGCAGAACTTACAAGCAGTACTTC. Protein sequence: CASSIGGRTYKQYF.

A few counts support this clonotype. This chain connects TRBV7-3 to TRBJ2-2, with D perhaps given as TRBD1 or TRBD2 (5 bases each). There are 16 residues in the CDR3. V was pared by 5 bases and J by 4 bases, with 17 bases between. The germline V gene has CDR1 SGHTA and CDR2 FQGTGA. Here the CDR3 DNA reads TGTGCCAGCAGCGGCAGGGTGGGAGAGGGCACCGGGGAGCTGTTTTTT. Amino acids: CASSGRVGEGTGELFF.

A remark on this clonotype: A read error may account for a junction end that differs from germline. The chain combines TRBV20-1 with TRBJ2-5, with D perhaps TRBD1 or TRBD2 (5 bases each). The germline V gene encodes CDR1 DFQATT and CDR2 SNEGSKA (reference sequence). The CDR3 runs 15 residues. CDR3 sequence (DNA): TGCAGTGCCAGAGATGGGAATACGGGGCGGGAGACCCAGTACTTC. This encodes CSARDGNTGRETQYF.

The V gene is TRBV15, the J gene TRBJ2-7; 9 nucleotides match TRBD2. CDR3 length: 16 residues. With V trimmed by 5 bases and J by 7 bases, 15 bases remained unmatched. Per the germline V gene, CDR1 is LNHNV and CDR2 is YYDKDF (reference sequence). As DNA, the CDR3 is TGTGCCACCAGCCCGAAGATCGGAGCGGGAGGCGATGAGCAGTACTTC. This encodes CATSPKIGAGGDEQYF.

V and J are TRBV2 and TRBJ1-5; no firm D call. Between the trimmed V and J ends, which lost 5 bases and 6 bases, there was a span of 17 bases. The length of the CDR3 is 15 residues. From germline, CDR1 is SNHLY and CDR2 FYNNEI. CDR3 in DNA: TGTGCCAGCAGTTTACATGGAAAAGCGAGTCAGCCCCAGCATTTT. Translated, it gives CASSLHGKASQPQHF.

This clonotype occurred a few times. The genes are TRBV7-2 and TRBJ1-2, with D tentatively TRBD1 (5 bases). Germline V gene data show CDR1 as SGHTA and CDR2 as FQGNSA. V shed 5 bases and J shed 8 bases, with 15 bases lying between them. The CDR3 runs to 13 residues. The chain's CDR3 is CASSQEPRGGYTF. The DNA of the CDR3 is TGTGCCAGCAGCCAAGAACCGAGGGGCGGCTACACCTTC.